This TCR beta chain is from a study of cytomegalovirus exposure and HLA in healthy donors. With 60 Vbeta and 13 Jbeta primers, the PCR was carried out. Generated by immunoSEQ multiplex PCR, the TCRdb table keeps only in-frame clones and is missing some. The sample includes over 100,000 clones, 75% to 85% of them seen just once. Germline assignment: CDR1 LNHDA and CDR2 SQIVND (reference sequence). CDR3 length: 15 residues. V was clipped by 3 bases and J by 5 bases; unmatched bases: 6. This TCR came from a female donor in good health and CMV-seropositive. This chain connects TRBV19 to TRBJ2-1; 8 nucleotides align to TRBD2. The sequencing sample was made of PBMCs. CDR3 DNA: TGTGCCAGTAGTATTGCGGGGGGAAGACACAATGAGCAGTTCTTC. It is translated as CASSIAGGRHNEQFF.